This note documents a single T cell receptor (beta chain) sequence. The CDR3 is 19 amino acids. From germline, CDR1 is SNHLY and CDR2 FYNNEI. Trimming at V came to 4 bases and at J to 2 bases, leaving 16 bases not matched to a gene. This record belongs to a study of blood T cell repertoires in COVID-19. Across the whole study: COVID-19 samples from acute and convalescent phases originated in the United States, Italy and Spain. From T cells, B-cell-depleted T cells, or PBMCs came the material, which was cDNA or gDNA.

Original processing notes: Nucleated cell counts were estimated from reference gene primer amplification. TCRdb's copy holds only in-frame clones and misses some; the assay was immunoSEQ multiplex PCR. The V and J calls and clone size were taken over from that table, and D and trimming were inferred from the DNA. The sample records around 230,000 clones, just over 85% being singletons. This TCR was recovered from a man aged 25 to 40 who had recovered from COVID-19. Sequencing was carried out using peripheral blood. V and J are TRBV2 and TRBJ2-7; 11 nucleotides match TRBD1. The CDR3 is CASSAQTRTGTGGTYEQYF. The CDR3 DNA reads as TGTGCCAGCAGTGCTCAGACGCGAACCGGGACAGGGGGAACCTACGAGCAGTACTTC.